This TCR beta chain was sequenced during a study of T cell repertoires in cytomegalovirus infection. Study information: Matching HLA type, along with CMV infection, was indicated by public TCR beta signatures.

This clonotype appeared a few times. The antigen is undetermined. Germline V gene data show CDR1 as SGHVS and CDR2 as FQNEAQ. The CDR3 is made up of 14 amino acids. Trimming took 1 base from V and 8 from J, leaving 14 bases between them. TCRdb ran MiXCR on the reads and lists one entry per CDR3 protein. The sample consists of about 110,000 distinct CDR3 sequences, roughly 41% of them appearing once. This receptor was taken from a human donor in good health (CMV status not recorded). Some clones in this sample may be carry-over from other donors' samples. The chain links TRBV7-8 to TRBJ1-2, with a possible D match to TRBD1 (5 bases). The material was CD8+ T cells from cultured PBMCs, obtained from culture after CMV antigen stimulation. CDR3 nucleotides: TGTGCCAGCAGCTTAGAAGGGGACCATAGGGGCTACACCTTC. Amino acid sequence: CASSLEGDHRGYTF.